The 27 T cell receptor beta chains in this list originate from one sample, sequenced in a study of T cells after yellow fever vaccination (dated by TCRdb to between 2017 and 2020). This specimen's treatment or condition label, interpreted: live attenuated yellow fever vaccine strain. Receptor amplification or capture employed 5' RACE. TCRdb lists the instrument as Illumina HiSeq 2500. The public reads were reprocessed in TCRdb via fastp at Q25 and MiXCR, keeping in-frame beta chains. Each entry is one CDR3 protein sequence, shown with its most common DNA and genes. The table for this sample lists 620,000 or so distinct CDR3 sequences; 12% of them were counted only once. The biggest ten clones account for under 15% of the sample. The sample was PBMCs, taken on the day of the yellow fever booster vaccination. The source is a man younger than 45 who received the YFV17D yellow fever vaccine.

Only a few counts were recorded for this clonotype. The V and J genes are TRBV7-9 and TRBJ1-4, with D unresolved. Germline assignment: CDR1 SEHNR and CDR2 FQNEAQ (reference sequence). The length of the CDR3 is 14 residues. V lost 8 bases to trimming and J lost 4 bases, with 14 bases between them. The chain's CDR3 is CASSNGVFNEKLFF. The DNA of the CDR3 is TGTGCCAGCTCGAACGGGGTCTTTAATGAAAAACTGTTTTTT. The full variable domain, with the rest looked up from reference TRBV7-9 and TRBJ1-4, is DTGVSQNPRHKITKRGQNVTFRCDPISEHNRLYWYRQTLGQGPEFLTYFQNEAQLEKSRLLSDRFSAERPKGSFSTLEIQRTEQGDSAMYLCASSNGVFNEKLFFGSGTQLSVL.

This clonotype has just a few counts. The chain combines TRBV6-5 with TRBJ2-7, with D perhaps being TRBD1 or TRBD2 (6 bases each). Germline V gene data show CDR1 as MNHEY and CDR2 as SVGAGI. This CDR3 is 18 amino acids long. V was cut by 6 bases and J by 3 bases, with 27 bases left in between. CDR3 DNA: TGTGCCAGCAGCGCCTCAGCCGGTTTTCGGGGGCGGTTCTACGAGCAGTACTTC. This encodes CASSASAGFRGRFYEQYF.

This clonotype was counted a few times. The chain employs TRBV20-1 and TRBJ2-3; 7 bases are a match to TRBD2. The CDR3 spans 15 residues. CDR1 is DFQATT and CDR2 is SNEGSKA in the germline V gene (reference sequence). The ends lost 2 bases at V and 1 base at J; junction bases unmatched: 6. The CDR3 bases are TGCAGTGCTAGATCCAGCGGGAAGGGCACAGATACGCAGTATTTT. It encodes CSARSSGKGTDTQYF.

In its sample, this clonotype was seen a few times. The chain links TRBV28 to TRBJ2-3, with 7 bases identical to TRBD2. The CDR3 length is 15 residues. The ends lost 7 bases at V and 1 base at J; junction bases unmatched: 8. CDR1 and CDR2 (germline): MDHEN, SYDVKM. CDR3 amino acids: CASNQLAGGTDTQYF. The DNA for the CDR3 is TGTGCCAGCAACCAATTAGCGGGTGGCACAGATACGCAGTATTTT.

This chain links TRBV12-3 or TRBV12-4 with TRBJ2-5; TRBD2 matches 9 bases. J lost 6 bases, V lost 4 bases, and 9 bases had no gene match. This CDR3 region has 15 residues. The CDR3: CASSSSSGSSKTQYF. CDR3 DNA sequence: TGTGCCAGCAGTTCGAGTAGCGGGAGCTCGAAGACCCAGTACTTC.

This clonotype has more than one count but fewer than ten. The chain employs TRBV10-3 and TRBJ2-3; TRBD2 matches at 8 bases. Losses at the gene ends were 5 bases for V and 4 bases for J; bases not matched to a gene: 11. CDR1 is ENHRY and CDR2 is SYGVKD in the germline V gene. This CDR3 spans 16 amino acids. The CDR3 DNA follows: TGTGCCATCAGTCCCTCGGGACTAGTCTCCCCAGATACGCAGTATTTT. Its protein product is CAISPSGLVSPDTQYF.

This chain links TRBV9 with TRBJ2-1; 9 bases fit TRBD1. Germline V gene data show CDR1 as SGDLS and CDR2 as YYNGEE. J was trimmed by 8 bases and V by 3 bases; bases with no gene match: 9. This CDR3 is 15 amino acids long. In DNA, the CDR3 is TGTGCCAGCAGCGAGGGAGGTACAGGGGGCTATGAGCAGTTCTTC. Amino acid sequence: CASSEGGTGGYEQFF.

This clonotype turned up a few times. This sequence joins TRBV4-1 and TRBJ1-2; 7 nucleotides agree with TRBD1. Germline V CDR1 and CDR2: MGHRA, YSYEKL. CDR3 length equals 12 residues. V lost 9 bases to trimming and J lost 10 bases; unmatched junction nucleotides: 11. The CDR3 protein is CASRGTANFYTF. The CDR3 bases are TGCGCCAGTAGGGGGACAGCGAACTTCTACACCTTC.

The chain has TRBV10-3 and TRBJ2-3, with 8 bases fitting TRBD1. This CDR3 has 21 residues. V lost 5 bases to trimming and J lost 0 bases; unmatched junction nucleotides: 22. Germline V gives CDR1 ENHRY, CDR2 SYGVKD. CDR3 DNA sequence: TGTGCCATCAGTATAGGACAGGGCAACCAGGGACGACGAGCTAGCACAGATACGCAGTATTTT. Encoded protein: CAISIGQGNQGRRASTDTQYF.

This clonotype occurred a few times. This rearrangement joins TRBV7-9 to TRBJ2-5; D gene ambiguous. Per germline, CDR1 SEHNR and CDR2 FQNEAQ (reference sequence). The CDR3 is made up of 14 amino acids. Deletions cut 1 base from V and 2 bases from J, with 8 bases between. The CDR3 loop is CASSLVGIQETQYF. Here the CDR3 DNA reads TGTGCCAGCAGCTTAGTTGGGATTCAAGAGACCCAGTACTTC.

The V and J genes are TRBV7-2 and TRBJ2-2; D call uncertain. From germline, CDR1 is SGHTA and CDR2 FQGNSA. This CDR3 has 14 amino acids. V was pared by 2 bases and J by 6 bases, with 10 bases between. CDR3 nucleotide sequence: TGTGCCAGCAGCTTAACCCTCTCCTCCGGGGAGCTGTTTTTT. Its translation: CASSLTLSSGELFF.

This clonotype was found a few times. The chain couples TRBV23-1 to TRBJ2-4; 14 positions agree with TRBD2. TRBV23-1 is noted as an ORF with a role that remains uncertain. The CDR3 runs 17 residues. V gave up 4 bases and J gave up 7 bases; unmatched junction bases: 9. CDR3 in DNA: TGCGCCAGCAGTCTAGGGACTAGCGGGAGCACCGCTAACATTCAGTACTTC. Protein product: CASSLGTSGSTANIQYF.

The table lists this clonotype with a few counts. The chain recombines TRBV3-1 with TRBJ2-7; no reliable D call. The ends were cut back, 4 bases at V and 0 bases at J, with 16 bases in the middle. Germline lookup yields CDR1 LGHDT and CDR2 YNNKEL (reference sequence). The CDR3 is made up of 16 amino acids. Here the CDR3 reads CASSPDLTSRSYEQYF. CDR3 DNA: TGTGCCAGCAGCCCCGACCTGACATCACGCTCCTACGAGCAGTACTTC.

The chain links TRBV5-4 to TRBJ2-1; TRBD1 aligns across 8 bases. The CDR3 is made up of 13 amino acids. The germline gives CDR1 SGHNT, CDR2 YYREEE (reference sequence). V was clipped by 4 bases and J by 7 bases; unmatched bases: 4. This CDR3 reads CASSPDRENEQFF. CDR3 DNA: TGTGCCAGCAGCCCGGACAGGGAGAATGAGCAGTTCTTC.

This clonotype was seen a handful of times. The V gene is TRBV6-1, the J gene TRBJ2-3; 7 nucleotides line up with TRBD1. CDR3 length: 15 amino acids. With V trimmed by 5 bases and J by 0 bases, 5 bases remained unmatched. The germline V gene has CDR1 MNHNS and CDR2 SASEGT. The CDR3 sequence: CASSPTGDSTDTQYF. CDR3 coding DNA: TGTGCCAGCAGTCCCACAGGGGACAGCACAGATACGCAGTATTTT.

This clonotype was recorded a few times. The chain carries TRBV12-3 or TRBV12-4 and TRBJ2-2, with 8 bases matching TRBD2. V gave up 8 bases and J gave up 7 bases; unmatched junction bases: 12. The CDR3 spans 15 residues. CDR3 sequence (DNA): TGTGCCAGCCTTGGGGGACTAGTATTCGGCGGGGAGCTGTTTTTT. Protein product: CASLGGLVFGGELFF.

The rearrangement uses TRBV7-2 and TRBJ2-4; D gene uncertain. V shed 1 base and J shed 4 bases, with 8 bases lying between them. This CDR3 spans 14 amino acids. Per germline, CDR1 SGHTA and CDR2 FQGNSA. Here the CDR3 DNA reads TGTGCCAGCAGCTTAGGGACGACTAAAAACATTCAGTACTTC. The encoded protein is CASSLGTTKNIQYF.

This clonotype was found a few times. The chain couples TRBV6-5 to TRBJ2-1; TRBD2 is a possible D gene (6 bases). Germline V gene sequence: CDR1 MNHEY, CDR2 SVGAGI. This CDR3 is built from 16 residues. Trimming stripped 4 bases from V and 5 bases from J, with 18 bases between. The DNA of the CDR3 is TGTGCCAGCAGTTCCTTAGGGGCGGAGGGAAACAATGAGCAGTTCTTC. This gives the protein CASSSLGAEGNNEQFF.

This clonotype was seen only a few times. CDR3: CASSLDSERSGELFF. The CDR3 region has the DNA TGCGCCAGCAGCCTGGACAGCGAACGGTCCGGGGAGCTGTTTTTT. The V call is TRBV5-1, the J call TRBJ2-2; maybe TRBD1 (6 bases). Deletions cut 4 bases from V and 6 bases from J, with 16 bases between. In germline, CDR1 is SGHRS, CDR2 YFSETQ. The CDR3 runs to 15 residues.

V usage is TRBV20-1 and J usage is TRBJ1-1; TRBD1 matches 8 bases. Germline V gives CDR1 DFQATT, CDR2 SNEGSKA (reference sequence). Unmatched junction bases numbered 4, after V lost 6 bases and J lost 1 base. The CDR3 consists of 13 residues. CDR3 region: CSAGTGPNTEAFF. The CDR3 DNA reads TGCAGTGCAGGGACAGGACCGAACACTGAAGCTTTCTTT.

This clonotype was seen a single time. This chain connects TRBV27 to TRBJ2-1; D unresolved. This CDR3 contains 15 residues. Germline V gene data show CDR1 as MNHEY and CDR2 as SMNVEV (reference sequence). The germline V and J ends were trimmed by 5 bases and 1 base, with 12 bases remaining between them. This CDR3 reads CASSPRKGSYNEQFF. In nucleotides, the CDR3 is TGTGCCAGCAGTCCCCGGAAAGGATCCTACAATGAGCAGTTCTTC.

This clonotype was recorded many times. V and J are TRBV4-3 and TRBJ2-3; 7 positions agree with TRBD2. The CDR3 has 17 residues. Trimming cost V 0 bases and J 2 bases; bases outside gene matches: 8. Germline values: CDR1 LGHNA, CDR2 YSLEER. CDR3 sequence reads: CASSQDRGSGSTDTQYF. CDR3 nucleotide sequence: TGCGCCAGCAGCCAAGATCGGGGTAGCGGGTCCACAGATACGCAGTATTTT.

The J gene is TRBJ2-5, the V gene TRBV6-2 or TRBV6-3, with a possible D match to TRBD1 (6 bases). Germline V gene lookup returns CDR1 MNHEY and CDR2 SVGEGT. V lost 6 bases, J lost 2 bases, and 19 bases lay in between. This CDR3 is built from 16 residues. CDR3 region: CASRNPAGGVQETQYF. In DNA, the CDR3 is TGTGCCAGCAGGAACCCCGCTGGGGGCGTTCAAGAGACCCAGTACTTC.

This clonotype was detected ten times or more. This chain uses TRBV12-3 or TRBV12-4 with TRBJ2-1; 9 bases agree with TRBD2. The CDR3 is 15 amino acids. The junction had 5 bases not matched to a gene; V was cut back by 2 bases and J by 6 bases. The DNA for the CDR3 is TGTGCCAGCAGTTTATGGCTAGCGGGATCCAATGAGCAGTTCTTC. It is translated as CASSLWLAGSNEQFF.

The J gene is TRBJ2-3, the V gene TRBV5-1; 11 nucleotides agree with TRBD2. There are 16 residues in the CDR3. The germline gives CDR1 SGHRS, CDR2 YFSETQ. Losses at the gene ends were 2 bases for V and 3 bases for J; bases not matched to a gene: 5. CDR3 loop: CASSFRTSGLTDTQYF. CDR3 sequence (DNA): TGCGCCAGCAGCTTCCGGACTAGCGGGCTTACAGATACGCAGTATTTT.

In its sample, this clonotype was seen many times. The chain recombines TRBV6-5 with TRBJ2-2; tentatively, D is TRBD2 (6 bases). In germline, CDR1 is MNHEY, CDR2 SVGAGI. The V gene lost 3 bases and the J gene lost 2 bases, with 10 bases spanning the gap. This CDR3 contains 15 residues. CDR3 nucleotides: TGTGCCAGCAGTTATGGGACTTCTAACACCGGGGAGCTGTTTTTT. Translating gives CASSYGTSNTGELFF.

A few counts support this clonotype. The rearrangement uses TRBV12-3 or TRBV12-4 and TRBJ2-2; no clear D gene. The CDR3 length is 14 residues. Trimming removed 6 bases at V and 1 base at J, with 9 bases between. The CDR3, as DNA: TGTGCCAGCAGCATCGACGGGAACACCGGGGAGCTGTTTTTT. Protein sequence: CASSIDGNTGELFF.